This T cell receptor (beta chain) was sequenced for a study of metastatic and nonmetastatic thyroid tumors. Background on the study: Malignant thyroid and benign thyroid patients provided blood and tumor or nodule tissue whose repertoires were compared. Study findings and constraints: For both blood and tumor, malignant thyroid tumors reportedly showed significantly higher TCR beta diversity than benign nodules did.

Prior to thyroid surgery, none of the patients had received any treatment. A word on this clone: What it binds is not known.

Authors' data handling: The study built a papillary thyroid cancer distant-metastasis classifier from CDR3 differences across clinicopathological groups. TCRdb re-processed the PCR reads through MiXCR. These V and J calls rely on TCRdb rather than the paper's analysis. The sample holds 25,000 to 35,000 clones, about 4.1% seen once. The receptor's source is a female donor with papillary thyroid cancer or a benign thyroid nodule (not recorded which). Some clones in this sample may be carry-over from other donors' samples. Source material: blood.

The CDR3 region is CASRPNPTGTNTEAFF. The DNA of the CDR3 is TGTGCCAGCAGACCCAACCCGACAGGGACGAACACTGAAGCTTTCTTT. The V gene is TRBV6-1, the J gene TRBJ1-1, with 7 bases fitting TRBD1. The CDR3 consists of 16 residues. V lost 6 bases, J lost 1 base, and 11 bases stayed unmatched. Germline V CDR1 and CDR2: MNHNS, SASEGT.